This is a list of T cell receptor beta chains from one sample in a study of blood T cell repertoires in COVID-19. Generated by immunoSEQ multiplex PCR, the TCRdb table keeps only in-frame clones and is missing some. The sample has fewer than 250,000 clones; roughly four fifths are singletons. The specimen sequenced was peripheral blood. All receptors come from a woman in her 70s with acute or convalescent COVID-19. CDR3s include the opening cysteine and the closing phenylalanine or tryptophan. The D gene is left open where the match is weak. Part of the rows lack a size; the others show once, few, many or a class for expanded clones.

cdr3_length	j_call	clone_size	d_call	v_call	cdr3_nt	cdr3_aa
15	TRBJ2-2	.	.	TRBV4-3	TGCGCCAGCAGCCGCCACTCAGGCAGCACCGGGGAGCTGTTTTTT	CASSRHSGSTGELFF
16	TRBJ1-2	.	TRBD1	TRBV5-1	TGCGCCAGCAGCTCCGAACGGACAGGGGGTAACTATGGCTACACCTTC	CASSSERTGGNYGYTF
14	TRBJ2-2	.	TRBD1	TRBV2	TGTGCCAGCAGGGACAGGGTGAACACCGGGGAGCTGTTTTTT	CASRDRVNTGELFF
14	TRBJ2-3	.	.	TRBV2	TGTGCCAGCAGGGACCGGGAGAGGACAGATACGCAGTATTTT	CASRDRERTDTQYF
14	TRBJ2-7	.	.	TRBV9	TGTGCCAGCAGCGTAACTGATATCTCCTACGAGCAGTACTTC	CASSVTDISYEQYF
15	TRBJ1-1	.	TRBD1	TRBV18	TGTGCCAGCTCACCACTTCAGGGGGCCGACTCTGAAGCTTTCTTT	CASSPLQGADSEAFF
16	TRBJ1-5	.	.	TRBV6-5	TGTGCCAGCAGTTACTCTTACATGGCAGGGAATCAGCCCCAGCATTTT	CASSYSYMAGNQPQHF
13	TRBJ2-5	.	TRBD1	TRBV5-1	TGCGCCAGTCGGACAGGGGGCCAAGAGACCCAGTACTTC	CASRTGGQETQYF
14	TRBJ1-5	.	TRBD1	TRBV25-1	TGTGCCAGCAGAGAGACAGGGCGGGATCAGCCCCAGCATTTT	CASRETGRDQPQHF
11	TRBJ1-1	.	.	TRBV20-1	TGCAGTGTCAGGGGTGGCACTGAAGCTTTCTTT	CSVRGGTEAFF
14	TRBJ1-5	few	.	TRBV6-5	TGTGCCAGCAGTTACGCCCAGGGGCAACAGCCCCAGCATTTT	CASSYAQGQQPQHF
14	TRBJ1-1	.	.	TRBV11-3	TGTGCCAGCAGCTTAGATCCAGGGGCCGCTGAAGCTTTCTTT	CASSLDPGAAEAFF
14	TRBJ1-2	few	TRBD1	TRBV5-1	TGCGCCAGCAGCCTCACCGGGACAGGGGAAGGCTACACCTTC	CASSLTGTGEGYTF
16	TRBJ2-3	once	TRBD1	TRBV7-8	TGTGCCAGCAGCTCAACTTGGACAGGGGCTGCAGATACGCAGTATTTT	CASSSTWTGAADTQYF
15	TRBJ1-2	.	.	TRBV27	TGTGCCAGCAGTTACAGACAGACACCTAACTATGGCTACACCTTC	CASSYRQTPNYGYTF
13	TRBJ1-2	few	.	TRBV5-4	TGTGCCAGCAGCTTAGAGGGAGCCTATGGCTACACCTTC	CASSLEGAYGYTF
14	TRBJ1-3	.	.	TRBV7-9	TGTGCCAGCAGCTGGACAAGCCAGAGAAACACCATATATTTT	CASSWTSQRNTIYF
14	TRBJ2-5	.	.	TRBV3-1/TRBV3-2	TGTGCCAGCAGCCCCGGACTATTAAAAGAGACCCAGTACTTC	CASSPGLLKETQYF
14	TRBJ1-2	.	TRBD1	TRBV6-1	TGTGCCAGCAGTGAAACGGATAGGACAGGGACCGTTACCTTC	CASSETDRTGTVTF
15	TRBJ1-1	few	.	TRBV4-3	TGCGCCAGCAGCCAAGCACGCCACTTGAACACTGAAGCTTTCTTT	CASSQARHLNTEAFF
11	TRBJ2-2	.	.	TRBV7-2	TGTGCCAGCACCCACGGCGGGGAGCTGTTTTTT	CASTHGGELFF
16	TRBJ1-1	.	.	TRBV11-3	TGTGCCAGCAGCTCTTCGTGGGTCGGGGGTACCACTGAAGCTTTCTTT	CASSSSWVGGTTEAFF
15	TRBJ1-4	.	.	TRBV4-3	TGCGCCAGCAGCCAAGATCGGGGTATTCGTGAAAAACTGTTTTTT	CASSQDRGIREKLFF
17	TRBJ2-2	.	.	TRBV4-3	TGCGCCAGCAGCCAGGGCCCGGGAACACAGAAGACCGGGGAGCTGTTTTTT	CASSQGPGTQKTGELFF
13	TRBJ1-2	.	.	TRBV4-1	TGCGCCAGCAGCCAAACAGGCTTCTATGGCTACACCTTC	CASSQTGFYGYTF
15	TRBJ1-2	.	TRBD1	TRBV6-2/TRBV6-3	TGTGCCAGCAGTTACCTCCGGACAGGCGACTATGGCTACACCTTC	CASSYLRTGDYGYTF